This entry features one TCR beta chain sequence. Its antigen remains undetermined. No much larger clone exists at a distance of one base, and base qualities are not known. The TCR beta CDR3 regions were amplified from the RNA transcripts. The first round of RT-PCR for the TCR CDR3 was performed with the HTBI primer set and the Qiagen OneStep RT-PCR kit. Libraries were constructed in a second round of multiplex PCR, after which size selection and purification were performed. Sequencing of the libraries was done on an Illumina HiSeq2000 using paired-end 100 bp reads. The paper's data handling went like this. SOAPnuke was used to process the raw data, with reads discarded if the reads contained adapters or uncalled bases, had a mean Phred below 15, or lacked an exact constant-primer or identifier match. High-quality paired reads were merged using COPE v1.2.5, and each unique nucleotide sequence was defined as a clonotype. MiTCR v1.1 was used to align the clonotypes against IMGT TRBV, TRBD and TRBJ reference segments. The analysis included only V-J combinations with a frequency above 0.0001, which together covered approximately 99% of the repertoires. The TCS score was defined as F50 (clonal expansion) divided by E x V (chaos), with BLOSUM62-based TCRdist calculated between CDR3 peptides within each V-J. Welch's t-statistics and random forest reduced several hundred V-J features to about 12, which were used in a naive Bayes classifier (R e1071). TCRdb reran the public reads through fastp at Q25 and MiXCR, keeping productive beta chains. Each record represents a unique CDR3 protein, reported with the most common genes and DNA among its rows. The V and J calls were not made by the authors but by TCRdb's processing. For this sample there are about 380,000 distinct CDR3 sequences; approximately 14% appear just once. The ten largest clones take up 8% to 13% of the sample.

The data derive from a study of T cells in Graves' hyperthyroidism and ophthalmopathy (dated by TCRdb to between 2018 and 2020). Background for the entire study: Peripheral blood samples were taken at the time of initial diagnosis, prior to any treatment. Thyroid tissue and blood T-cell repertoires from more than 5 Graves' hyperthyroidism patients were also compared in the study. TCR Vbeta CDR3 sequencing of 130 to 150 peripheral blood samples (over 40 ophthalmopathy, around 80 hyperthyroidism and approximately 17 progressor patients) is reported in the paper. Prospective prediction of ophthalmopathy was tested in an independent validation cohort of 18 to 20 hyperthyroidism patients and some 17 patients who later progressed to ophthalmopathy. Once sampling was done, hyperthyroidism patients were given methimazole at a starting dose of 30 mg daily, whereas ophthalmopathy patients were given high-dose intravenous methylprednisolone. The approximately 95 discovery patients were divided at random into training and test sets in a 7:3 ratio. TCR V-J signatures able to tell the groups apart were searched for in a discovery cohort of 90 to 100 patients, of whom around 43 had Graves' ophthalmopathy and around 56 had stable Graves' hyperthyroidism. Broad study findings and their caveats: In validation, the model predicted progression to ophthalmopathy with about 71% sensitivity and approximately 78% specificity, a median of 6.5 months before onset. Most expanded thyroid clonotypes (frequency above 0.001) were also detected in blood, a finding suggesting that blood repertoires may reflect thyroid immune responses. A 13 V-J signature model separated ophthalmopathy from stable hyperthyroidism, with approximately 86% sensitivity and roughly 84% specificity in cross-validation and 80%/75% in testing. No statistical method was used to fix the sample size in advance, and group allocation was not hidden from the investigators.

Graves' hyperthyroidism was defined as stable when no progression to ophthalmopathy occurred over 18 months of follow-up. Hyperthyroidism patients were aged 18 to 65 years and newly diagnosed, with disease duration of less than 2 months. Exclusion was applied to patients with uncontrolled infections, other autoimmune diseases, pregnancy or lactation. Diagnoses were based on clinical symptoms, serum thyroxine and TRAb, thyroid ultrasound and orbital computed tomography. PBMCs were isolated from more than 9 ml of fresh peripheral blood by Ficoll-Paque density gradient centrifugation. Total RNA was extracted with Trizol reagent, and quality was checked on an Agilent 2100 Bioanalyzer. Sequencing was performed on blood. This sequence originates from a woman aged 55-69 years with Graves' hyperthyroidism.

The CDR3 reads CASTQGARTGELFF. The bases read TGCGCCAGTACACAGGGGGCGCGGACCGGGGAGCTGTTTTTT. The receptor chain draws on TRBV5-1 and TRBJ2-2; 9 bases in the middle match TRBD1. Reading the germline V gene gives CDR1 SGHRS and CDR2 YFSETQ. The cysteine opens and the phenylalanine closes a CDR3 of 14 amino acids. Kept here is only the CDR3 DNA, which spans 42 bases and is read in frame from base 1. Trimming accounts for 8 bases at V and 5 bases at J, while the number of junction bases matched to no gene is 7.